These 6 T cell receptor beta chains originate from one sample sequenced in a study of blood T cell repertoires in COVID-19. The repertoire was sequenced with immunoSEQ multiplex PCR; TCRdb's copy has only in-frame clones and lacks some. This table has approximately 150,000 clones, roughly four fifths appearing once. Sequenced material: peripheral blood. The source is a woman over 75 with COVID-19, enrolled during active disease.

V is TRBV19 and J is TRBJ2-2; D is possibly TRBD2 (5 bases). Germline values: CDR1 LNHDA, CDR2 SQIVND (reference sequence). The CDR3 consists of 15 residues. V shed 7 bases and J shed 2 bases, with 14 bases lying between them. CDR3 sequence reads: CASNDYQKNTGELFF. DNA of the CDR3: TGTGCCAGTAACGACTACCAAAAAAACACCGGGGAGCTGTTTTTT.

The chain is built from TRBV21-1 and TRBJ1-3. TRBV21-1 is reported as a pseudogene. The CDR3 is made up of 17 amino acids. The CDR3 here is CASSKAAKPKTGNTIYF. The CDR3 region has the DNA TGTGCCAGCAGCAAAGCCGCCAAGCCGAAAACTGGAAACACCATATATTTT.

This sequence joins TRBV3-1 (or the pseudogene TRBV3-2) and TRBJ2-6, with D possibly being TRBD1 (6 bases). The CDR3 length is 16 residues. Trimming took off 3 bases at V and 4 bases at J, with 13 bases between the two ends. Germline CDR1 LGHDT, CDR2 YNNKEL (reference sequence). The CDR3 reads CASSQNRVSGANVLTF. Here the CDR3 DNA reads TGTGCCAGCAGCCAGAACAGGGTTTCGGGGGCCAACGTCCTGACTTTC.

This clone has only one observation. The chain recombines TRBV12-3 or TRBV12-4 with TRBJ2-4; D perhaps matches TRBD1 (5 bases). The CDR3 contains 13 residues. V was pared by 3 bases and J by 9 bases, with 12 bases between. The CDR3 reads CASSLLGDGIQYF. The CDR3 nucleotides are TGTGCCAGCAGTTTGTTAGGGGATGGCATTCAGTACTTC.

The table lists this clone with a few counts. The chain combines TRBV18 with TRBJ2-7; 9 bases are shared with TRBD1. The germline V gene encodes CDR1 KGHSH and CDR2 LQKENI. This CDR3 has 14 residues. V shed 2 bases, J shed 6 bases, and the junction held 5 bases outside the gene matches. The chain's CDR3 is CASSPYRGRLEQYF. CDR3 coding DNA: TGTGCCAGCTCACCATACAGGGGGCGCCTCGAGCAGTACTTC.

The chain uses TRBV4-2 and TRBJ1-2; 9 bases agree with TRBD1. V dropped 0 bases and J dropped 2; count of bases not matched to a gene: 7. Germline lookup yields CDR1 LGHNA and CDR2 YNFKEQ. This CDR3 region has 17 residues. The CDR3 DNA sequence: TGTGCCAGCAGCCAAGATACCGGGACAGGGACCAACTATGGCTACACCTTC. Amino acid sequence: CASSQDTGTGTNYGYTF.